This T cell receptor (beta chain) derives from a study of T cell changes during pregnancy in multiple sclerosis. Using immunoSEQ multiplex PCR, the repertoire was profiled, and TCRdb retains in-frame clones only, with some absent. This sample has approximately 71,000 clones, with approximately 92% found just once. This CDR3 has 17 residues. CDR1 SGHTA and CDR2 FQGTGA come from the germline V gene. J lost 4 bases, V lost 0 bases, and 5 bases had no gene match. Sample: peripheral blood, taken in the second trimester of pregnancy. J is TRBJ2-3 and V is TRBV7-3; 12 nucleotides match TRBD2. This clonotype was sampled from a female donor with multiple sclerosis, enrolled in a pregnancy study. Here the CDR3 DNA reads TGTGCCAGCAGCTTAACCGGGGCTAGCGGGGGGGCAGATACGCAGTATTTT. Translating it yields CASSLTGASGGADTQYF.